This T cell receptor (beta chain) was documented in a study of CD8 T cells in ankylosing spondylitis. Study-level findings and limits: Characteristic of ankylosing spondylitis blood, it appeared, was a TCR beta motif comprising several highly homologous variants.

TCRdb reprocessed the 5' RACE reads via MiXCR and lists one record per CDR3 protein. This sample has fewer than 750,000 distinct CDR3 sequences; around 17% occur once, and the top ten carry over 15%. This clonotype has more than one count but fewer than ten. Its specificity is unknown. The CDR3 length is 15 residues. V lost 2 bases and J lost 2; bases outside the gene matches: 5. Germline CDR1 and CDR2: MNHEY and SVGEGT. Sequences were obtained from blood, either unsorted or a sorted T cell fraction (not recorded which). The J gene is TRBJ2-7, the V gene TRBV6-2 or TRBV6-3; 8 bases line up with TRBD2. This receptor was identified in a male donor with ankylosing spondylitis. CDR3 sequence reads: CASSYPTSGTYEQYF. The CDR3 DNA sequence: TGTGCCAGCAGTTACCCCACTAGCGGTACCTACGAGCAGTACTTC.